These 26 T cell receptor beta chains came from one sample sequenced in a study of blood T cell repertoires in COVID-19. The protocol was immunoSEQ multiplex PCR, while the TCRdb copy is restricted to in-frame clones and leaves out a portion. The top ten hold approximately 6.7% of the sample, which has about 190,000 clones, roughly 89% seen once. Material for sequencing was peripheral blood. These receptors were obtained from a man in his forties with acute or convalescent COVID-19.

The chain has TRBV30 and TRBJ1-6; TRBD1 matches 11 bases. The CDR3 length is 15 residues. V dropped 2 bases and J dropped 7; count of bases not matched to a gene: 4. Per the germline V gene, CDR1 is GTSNPN and CDR2 is SVGIG (reference sequence). This chain's CDR3 is CAWSPGTGGNSPLHF. The CDR3 region has the DNA TGTGCCTGGAGTCCCGGGACAGGGGGAAATTCACCCCTCCACTTT. Full variable domain (remainder filled in from reference TRBV30 and TRBJ1-6): SQTIHQWPATLVQPVGSPLSLECTVEGTSNPNLYWYRQAAGRGLQLLFYSVGIGQISSEVPQNLSASRPQDRQFILSSKKLLLSDSGFYLCAWSPGTGGNSPLHFGNGTRLTVT.

A single count supports this clone. V is TRBV28 and J is TRBJ2-7; TRBD2 agrees at 11 bases. The V segment lost 3 bases and the J segment 1 base; nucleotides outside the gene matches: 5. CDR3 size: 16 residues. Germline lookup yields CDR1 MDHEN and CDR2 SYDVKM. The CDR3: CASSLVAGGLSYEQYF. DNA for the CDR3: TGTGCCAGCAGTTTGGTAGCGGGGGGGCTATCCTACGAGCAGTACTTC.

The CDR3 region is CASSGDEQYF. The CDR3 DNA is TGCGCCAGCTCCGGGGACGAGCAGTACTTC. The rearrangement links TRBV10-1 to TRBJ2-7, with D tentatively TRBD2 (5 bases). Germline V gene sequence: CDR1 WNHNN, CDR2 SYGVQD (reference sequence). The CDR3 extends over 10 amino acids. V lost 8 bases, J lost 5 bases, and 7 bases lay in between.

The chain employs TRBV7-9 and TRBJ2-7; TRBD2 matches at 11 bases. J gave up 3 bases and V 4 bases, and 5 bases lay outside the gene matches. Germline assignment: CDR1 SEHNR and CDR2 FQNEAQ (reference sequence). The CDR3 runs to 15 residues. In DNA, the CDR3 is TGTGCCAGCAGCTCCTTCACTAGCGGGGGCTACGAGCAGTACTTC. This encodes CASSSFTSGGYEQYF. Full variable domain (rest looked up from reference TRBV7-9 and TRBJ2-7): DTGVSQNPRHKITKRGQNVTFRCDPISEHNRLYWYRQTLGQGPEFLTYFQNEAQLEKSRLLSDRFSAERPKGSFSTLEIQRTEQGDSAMYLCASSSFTSGGYEQYFGPGTRLTVT.

The chain employs TRBV7-9 and TRBJ2-1; TRBD1 agrees at 9 bases. Germline trimming cut 3 bases from V and 6 bases from J; bases unmatched to any gene: 3. Per the germline V gene, CDR1 is SEHNR and CDR2 is FQNEAQ (reference sequence). CDR3 length equals 14 residues. The CDR3: CASSLGQGSNEQFF. The CDR3, as DNA: TGTGCCAGCAGCTTGGGACAGGGTTCCAATGAGCAGTTCTTC.

The chain couples TRBV28 to TRBJ2-5; possible D gene TRBD2, 5 bases. The germline V gene encodes CDR1 MDHEN and CDR2 SYDVKM. With 8 bases removed from V and 1 base from J, the gap between germline ends came to 20 bases. The CDR3 runs to 16 residues. CDR3 bases: TGTGCCAGCCGGCCTGAGGGAACAACCGTCCAAGAGACCCAGTACTTC. This codes for CASRPEGTTVQETQYF. Full variable domain (outside the CDR3, taken from reference TRBV28 and TRBJ2-5): DVKVTQSSRYLVKRTGEKVFLECVQDMDHENMFWYRQDPGLGLRLIYFSYDVKMKEKGDIPEGYSVSREKKERFSLILESASTNQTSMYLCASRPEGTTVQETQYFGPGTRLLVL.

This clone occurred once. This chain uses TRBV4-3 with TRBJ2-1; tentatively, D is TRBD1 (7 bases). Deletions cut 1 base from V and 7 bases from J, with 11 bases between. Germline V gene sequence: CDR1 LGHNA, CDR2 YSLEER. CDR3 length equals 14 residues. CDR3 region: CASSQGPGGNEQFF. The CDR3 nucleotides are TGCGCCAGCAGCCAAGGTCCAGGGGGGAATGAGCAGTTCTTC.

This chain joins TRBV10-3 and TRBJ1-5; D might be TRBD1 (6 bases). Germline V gene data show CDR1 as ENHRY and CDR2 as SYGVKD. The V and J ends lost 10 bases and 4 bases respectively, with 17 bases between them. The CDR3 consists of 14 residues. CDR3 residues: CATGHGGGNQPQHF. CDR3 bases: TGTGCCACCGGTCATGGGGGCGGGAATCAGCCCCAGCATTTT.

The chain joins TRBV7-9 to TRBJ2-3; D unresolved. Germline V gives CDR1 SEHNR, CDR2 FQNEAQ (reference sequence). Deletions cut 2 bases from V and 3 bases from J, with 12 bases between. The CDR3 length is 15 residues. The CDR3 DNA reads TGTGCCAGCAGCTTAATCGCGCATACTACAGATACGCAGTATTTT. Residues: CASSLIAHTTDTQYF.

The genes are TRBV7-2 and TRBJ2-2, with 9 bases matching TRBD1. Looked up from germline, CDR1 is SGHTA and CDR2 is FQGNSA. With 1 base clipped from V and 6 bases from J, the junction kept 12 bases outside the gene matches. The CDR3 sequence is 18 residues long. As DNA, the CDR3 is TGTGCCAGCAGCTTAGTGGCTGTAGGGACAGGGTTGGCCGGGGAGCTGTTTTTT. It encodes CASSLVAVGTGLAGELFF.

The chain recombines TRBV5-1 with TRBJ1-1, with 12 bases lining up with TRBD1. The CDR3 has 16 residues. CDR1 is SGHRS, CDR2 YFSETQ, per germline. Trimming took 4 bases from V and 10 from J; bases not matched to a gene: 14. The DNA of the CDR3 is TGCGCCAGCAGCCCTCCGGGACAGGGGGCGAAGGCCGGAGCTTTCTTT. Amino acid sequence: CASSPPGQGAKAGAFF.

This chain connects TRBV27 to TRBJ1-2; maybe TRBD1 (6 bases). The V gene's germline CDR1 is MNHEY and CDR2 SMNVEV (reference sequence). CDR3 size: 14 residues. V was cut by 6 bases and J by 4 bases, with 15 bases left in between. CDR3 DNA sequence: TGTGCCAGCAGCCCTACCGGGACACCCTATGGCTACACCTTC. Translating gives CASSPTGTPYGYTF.

This sequence joins TRBV28 and TRBJ1-4, with 11 bases aligning to TRBD1. This CDR3 comprises 15 residues. Germline CDR1 MDHEN, CDR2 SYDVKM. V gave up 6 bases and J gave up 0 bases; unmatched junction bases: 0. The CDR3 loop reads CASRDRGPTNEKLFF. CDR3 DNA sequence: TGTGCCAGCAGGGACAGGGGGCCAACTAATGAAAAACTGTTTTTT. Looking up the rest from reference TRBV28 and TRBJ1-4 gives the full variable domain: DVKVTQSSRYLVKRTGEKVFLECVQDMDHENMFWYRQDPGLGLRLIYFSYDVKMKEKGDIPEGYSVSREKKERFSLILESASTNQTSMYLCASRDRGPTNEKLFFGSGTQLSVL.

The V and J genes are TRBV28 and TRBJ1-5; 8 bases fit TRBD1. CDR1 is MDHEN, CDR2 SYDVKM, per germline. With V trimmed by 5 bases and J by 4 bases, 4 bases remained unmatched. The CDR3 totals 14 residues. The CDR3 is CASSVTGGNQPQHF. The DNA of the CDR3 is TGTGCCAGCAGTGTTACAGGGGGAAATCAGCCCCAGCATTTT.

V and J are TRBV5-1 and TRBJ2-1; 12 bases fit TRBD2. Looked up from germline, CDR1 is SGHRS and CDR2 is YFSETQ. V was pared by 5 bases and J by 1 base, with 4 bases of the junction left unmatched. The CDR3 length is 16 residues. The CDR3, as DNA: TGCGCCAGCAGTACTACTAGCGGGGGGTCCTACAATGAGCAGTTCTTC. The encoded protein is CASSTTSGGSYNEQFF.

The table lists this clone with a count of one. The J gene is TRBJ1-1, the V gene TRBV4-2, with 9 bases that match TRBD1. V dropped 1 base and J dropped 0; count of bases not matched to a gene: 3. Germline V lookup: CDR1 LGHNA, CDR2 YNFKEQ. The CDR3 runs 16 residues. CDR3 coding DNA: TGTGCCAGCAGCCAAGCAGGGACAGGGATGAACACTGAAGCTTTCTTT. It translates to CASSQAGTGMNTEAFF.

The chain has TRBV19 and TRBJ2-7, with 9 bases identical to TRBD1. The junction had 9 bases not matched to a gene; V was cut back by 5 bases and J by 4 bases. The V gene's germline CDR1 is LNHDA and CDR2 SQIVND (reference sequence). CDR3 length: 15 amino acids. The CDR3 region has the DNA TGTGCCAGTAGTCACCCGGGACAGGGTGCTTACGAGCAGTACTTC. This encodes CASSHPGQGAYEQYF.

The sample holds one count of this clone. DNA of the CDR3: TGTGCCAGCGGACCTACAGGGATGTACAATGAGCAGTTCTTC. Translation: CASGPTGMYNEQFF. The gene calls are TRBV6-5 and TRBJ2-1; D might be TRBD1 (6 bases). Germline loops: CDR1 MNHEY, CDR2 SVGAGI. The CDR3 runs 14 residues. Trimming left V 8 bases short and J 4 bases short, with 15 bases between.

This clone was counted between two and nine times. The chain has TRBV19 and TRBJ2-3, with a tentative D call TRBD1 (6 bases). The CDR3 totals 13 residues. Germline V gives CDR1 LNHDA, CDR2 SQIVND (reference sequence). V lost 6 bases and J lost 0, with 7 bases in between. In DNA, the CDR3 is TGTGCCAGTAGAGGGGGTAGCACAGATACGCAGTATTTT. This gives the protein CASRGGSTDTQYF. The complete variable domain, with remaining parts taken from reference TRBV19 and TRBJ2-3, reads DGGITQSPKYLFRKEGQNVTLSCEQNLNHDAMYWYRQDPGQGLRLIYYSQIVNDFQKGDIAEGYSVSREKKESFPLTVTSAQKNPTAFYLCASRGGSTDTQYFGPGTRLTVL.

The V call is TRBV5-5, the J call TRBJ1-2; tentative D call: TRBD1 (6 bases). The V and J ends lost 0 bases and 5 bases respectively, with 14 bases between them. Germline CDR1 SGHKS, CDR2 YYEKEE (reference sequence). This CDR3 comprises 15 residues. CDR3 in amino acids: CASSLDPGVPYGYTF. The CDR3 bases are TGTGCCAGCAGCTTGGACCCAGGGGTCCCTTATGGCTACACCTTC.

The chain couples TRBV11-1 to TRBJ2-7; 7 positions match TRBD1. The germline CDR1 and CDR2 sequences are SGHAT and FQDESV (reference sequence). The V and J ends lost 4 bases and 1 base, in that order; junction bases with no gene match: 1. This CDR3 has 13 amino acids. Written as DNA, the CDR3 is TGTGCCAGCAGCTGGGGACAGTCCTACGAGCAGTACTTC. It specifies CASSWGQSYEQYF.

This clone was seen a single time. The genes are TRBV5-1 and TRBJ2-3; TRBD1 matches 11 bases. The ends lost 4 bases at V and 5 bases at J; junction bases unmatched: 12. Per germline, CDR1 SGHRS and CDR2 YFSETQ. CDR3 size: 17 residues. The CDR3 bases are TGCGCCAGCAGCCCCATTCGGACAGGGGGCGCCAGAGATACGCAGTATTTT. This codes for CASSPIRTGGARDTQYF.

The chain carries TRBV7-2 and TRBJ1-1; the D is unclear. The CDR3 has 15 residues. CDR1 is SGHTA and CDR2 is FQGNSA in the germline V gene. V was pared by 0 bases and J by 1 base, with 9 bases between. CDR3 amino acids: CASSLALGRNTEAFF. The CDR3 region has the DNA TGTGCCAGCAGCTTAGCTTTAGGGAGGAACACTGAAGCTTTCTTT.

The chain links TRBV4-2 to TRBJ2-4, with 7 positions matching TRBD2. This CDR3 region has 17 residues. In germline, CDR1 is LGHNA, CDR2 YNFKEQ. V gave up 0 bases and J gave up 2 bases; unmatched junction bases: 7. The CDR3 DNA is TGTGCCAGCAGCCAAGATTTGGGGGGGTTAACCAAAAACATTCAGTACTTC. Amino acid sequence: CASSQDLGGLTKNIQYF.

The V gene is TRBV5-5, the J gene TRBJ1-2; no reliable D call. CDR1 is SGHKS and CDR2 is YYEKEE in the germline V gene (reference sequence). This CDR3 is 12 amino acids long. The V gene lost 4 bases and the J gene lost 8 bases, with 12 bases spanning the gap. CDR3 in DNA: TGTGCCAGCAGCCCGGGAGCGAGGGGCTACACCTTC. It is translated as CASSPGARGYTF.

V is TRBV30 and J is TRBJ1-2; D unclear. The V end lost 3 bases, the J end lost 4 bases, and 12 bases lay between the germline ends. The CDR3 extends over 13 amino acids. CDR1 is GTSNPN and CDR2 is SVGIG in the germline V gene (reference sequence). For the CDR3, the DNA is TGTGCCTGGAGGAGGCCATATCCCTATGGCTACACCTTC. The encoded protein is CAWRRPYPYGYTF.